This TCR beta chain was found in a study of cytomegalovirus exposure and HLA in healthy donors. Whole-study results and caveats: Highly shared sequence variants in one cluster were likely a sequencing artifact. In a later analysis, at a false discovery rate of 0.05, roughly 17,000 TCR beta sequences matched HLA alleles.

CDR1 and CDR2 from the germline V gene are SEHNR and FQNEAQ (reference sequence). The trim removed 8 bases at V and 3 bases at J, leaving 0 bases unmatched. The CDR3 loop spans 11 amino acids. Concerning this clone: The antigen is unknown.

PCR was performed using 60 Vbeta and 13 Jbeta primers. Original methodology: Later work found approximately 87 million unique TCR beta chains, with roughly 11 million shared. The assay was immunoSEQ multiplex PCR, and TCRdb's table has in-frame clones only and misses some. The V and J calls and clone size are taken from that table; D and trimming were inferred from the DNA. This sample has some 150,000 clones, with approximately 80% found just once. This sequence was found in a male donor in good health and CMV-seronegative. Sequences were obtained from PBMCs. The chain uses TRBV7-9 and TRBJ1-2, with 7 bases matching TRBD1. The CDR3 loop is CASGQDYGYTF. In DNA, the CDR3 is TGTGCCAGCGGACAGGACTATGGCTACACCTTC. Looking up the rest from reference TRBV7-9 and TRBJ1-2 gives the full variable domain: DTGVSQNPRHKITKRGQNVTFRCDPISEHNRLYWYRQTLGQGPEFLTYFQNEAQLEKSRLLSDRFSAERPKGSFSTLEIQRTEQGDSAMYLCASGQDYGYTFGSGTRLTVV.